A selection of T cell receptor beta chains follows, all from one sample in a study of post-analysis software for immune sequencing data. TCRdb ran MiXCR on the PCR reads and lists one entry per CDR3 protein. The sample contains about 200,000 distinct CDR3 sequences, over 25% of which appear only once. Material: blood. The receptors were gathered from a girl between 2 and 17 years old with multiple sclerosis. The conserved cysteine and the conserved F or W are not part of the CDR3 here. Fields, in order: V gene, J gene, CDR3 protein.

TRBV6-1,TRBJ2-1,ASGVVEF
TRBV10-3,TRBJ2-5,AISGGQGVETQY
TRBV4-1,TRBJ2-7,ASSQVPLYEQY
TRBV5-1,TRBJ2-7,ASMRRTESSYEQY
TRBV12-3/TRBV12-4,TRBJ1-1,ASSLGSIRGAEAF
TRBV28,TRBJ2-7,ASNPGLGVHEQY
TRBV11-2,TRBJ2-7,ASSVSGTVSYEQY
TRBV28,TRBJ2-3,ASSSSSTGNSDTQY
TRBV21-1,TRBJ2-3,ASSKFHRYCYYCPERRCITQY
TRBV14,TRBJ2-3,ASIQQLAGDQY